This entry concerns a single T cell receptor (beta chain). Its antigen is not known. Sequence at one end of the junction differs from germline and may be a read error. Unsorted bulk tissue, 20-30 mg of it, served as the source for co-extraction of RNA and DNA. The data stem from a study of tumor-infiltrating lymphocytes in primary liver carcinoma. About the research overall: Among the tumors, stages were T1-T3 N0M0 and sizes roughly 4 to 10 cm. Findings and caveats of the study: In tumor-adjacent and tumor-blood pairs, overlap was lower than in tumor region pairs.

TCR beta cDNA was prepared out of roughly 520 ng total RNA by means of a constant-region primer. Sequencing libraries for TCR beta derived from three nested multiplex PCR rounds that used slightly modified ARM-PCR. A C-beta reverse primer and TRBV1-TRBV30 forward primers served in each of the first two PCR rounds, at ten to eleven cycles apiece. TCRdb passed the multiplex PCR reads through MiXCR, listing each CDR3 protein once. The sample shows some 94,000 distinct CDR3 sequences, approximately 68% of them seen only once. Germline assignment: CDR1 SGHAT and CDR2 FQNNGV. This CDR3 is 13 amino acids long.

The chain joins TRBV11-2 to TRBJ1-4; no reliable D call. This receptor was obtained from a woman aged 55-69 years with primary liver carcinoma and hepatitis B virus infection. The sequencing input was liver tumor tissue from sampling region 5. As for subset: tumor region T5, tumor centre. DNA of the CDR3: TGCGCCAGCAGCGGGTGGCTGGGTGAAAAACTGTTTTTT. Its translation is CASSGWLGEKLFF.